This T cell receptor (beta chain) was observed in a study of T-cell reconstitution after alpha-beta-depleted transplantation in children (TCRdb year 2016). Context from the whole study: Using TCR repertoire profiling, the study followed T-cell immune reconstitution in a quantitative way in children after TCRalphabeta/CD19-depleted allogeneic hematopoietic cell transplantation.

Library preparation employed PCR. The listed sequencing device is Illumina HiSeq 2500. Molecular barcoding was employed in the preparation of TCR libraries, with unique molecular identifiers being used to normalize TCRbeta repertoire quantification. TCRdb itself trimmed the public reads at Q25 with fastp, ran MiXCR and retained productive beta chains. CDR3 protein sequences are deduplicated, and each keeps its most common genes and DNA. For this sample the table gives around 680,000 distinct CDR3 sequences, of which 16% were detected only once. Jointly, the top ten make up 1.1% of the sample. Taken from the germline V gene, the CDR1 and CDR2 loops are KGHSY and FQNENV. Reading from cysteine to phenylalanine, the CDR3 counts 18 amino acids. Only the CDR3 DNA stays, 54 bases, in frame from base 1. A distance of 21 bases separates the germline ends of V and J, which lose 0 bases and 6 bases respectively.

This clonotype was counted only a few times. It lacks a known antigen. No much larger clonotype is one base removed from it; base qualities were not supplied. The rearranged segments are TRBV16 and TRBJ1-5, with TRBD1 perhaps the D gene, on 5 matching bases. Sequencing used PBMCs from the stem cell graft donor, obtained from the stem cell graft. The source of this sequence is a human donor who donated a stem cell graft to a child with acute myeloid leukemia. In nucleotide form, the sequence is TGTGCCAGCAGCCAATCTAAGTCGGTGGGCAGGGCCCGTCAGCCCCAGCATTTT. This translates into CASSQSKSVGRARQPQHF.